This T cell receptor (beta chain) was found in a study of control samples from healthy donors and cancer patients. This clone was detected only once. The CDR3 has 13 residues. Germline CDR1 is SNHLY and CDR2 is FYNNEI. V was cut by 3 bases and J by 7 bases, with 12 bases left in between. The protocol was immunoSEQ multiplex PCR, while the TCRdb copy is restricted to in-frame clones and leaves out a portion. Altogether fewer than 25,000 clones are present, around 83% being singletons, with the ten largest covering about 30%. The sequenced sample was PBMCs. This chain joins TRBV2 and TRBJ1-1; no reliable D call. This receptor was identified in a man older than 75 with head and neck cancer. As DNA, the CDR3 is TGTGCCAGCAGTGATGGGGTTTCAAATGAAGCTTTCTTT. It yields the protein CASSDGVSNEAFF.